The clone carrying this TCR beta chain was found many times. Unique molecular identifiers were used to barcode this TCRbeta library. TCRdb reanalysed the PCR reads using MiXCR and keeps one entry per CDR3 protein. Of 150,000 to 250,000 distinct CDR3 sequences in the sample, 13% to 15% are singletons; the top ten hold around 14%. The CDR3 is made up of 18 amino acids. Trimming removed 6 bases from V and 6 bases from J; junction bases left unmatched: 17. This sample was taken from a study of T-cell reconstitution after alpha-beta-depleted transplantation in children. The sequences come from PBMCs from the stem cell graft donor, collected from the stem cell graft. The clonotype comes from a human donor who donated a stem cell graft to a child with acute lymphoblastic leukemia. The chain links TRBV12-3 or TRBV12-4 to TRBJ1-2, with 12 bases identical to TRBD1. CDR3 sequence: CASRPHMGTGGLENGYTF. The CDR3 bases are TGTGCCAGCAGACCCCACATGGGGACAGGGGGCTTAGAAAATGGCTACACCTTC.